This T cell receptor (beta chain) was sequenced in a study of T cell repertoires in ileal Crohn's disease. Around 490 nanograms of biopsy DNA per sample underwent TCRB immunosequencing. Profiled with immunoSEQ multiplex PCR; TCRdb holds only in-frame clones, not every one. The sample lists fewer than 8,000 clones, roughly 70% occurring once. This clone has just a few counts. Its antigen is not known. Study results and caveats: Sorted CD8 T cells held more high-frequency clones than CD4.

Germline V gives CDR1 MNHEY, CDR2 SMNVEV (reference sequence). There are 16 residues in the CDR3. Trimming at V came to 5 bases and at J to 3 bases, leaving 8 bases not matched to a gene. The rearrangement joins TRBV27 to TRBJ2-1; 9 bases line up with TRBD2. The sample consisted of ileal tissue. The origin of this receptor is an adult with Crohn's disease. The CDR3 spells CASSPIAGASYNEQFF. DNA for the CDR3: TGTGCCAGCAGTCCAATAGCGGGGGCGAGCTACAATGAGCAGTTCTTC.